What follows are 18 T cell receptor beta chains derived from one specimen sequenced in a study of blood T cell repertoires in COVID-19. This table comes from immunoSEQ multiplex PCR, and its TCRdb copy is limited to in-frame clones, with some not included. This repertoire shows around 250,000 clones, 80% to 90% found once; its top ten account for about a sixth. Sequenced input: PBMCs or T cells enriched from blood (not recorded which). The receptor set was obtained from a man aged 18-30 years who had recovered from COVID-19.

The table lists this clone with many counts. The chain combines TRBV7-9 with TRBJ2-2; maybe TRBD1 (6 bases). Trimming pared 3 bases from V and 2 bases from J, leaving 10 bases between. This CDR3 is 15 amino acids long. Germline V CDR1 and CDR2: SEHNR, FQNEAQ (reference sequence). This CDR3 is CASSFPGENTGELFF. The CDR3 region has the DNA TGTGCCAGCAGCTTCCCAGGGGAAAACACCGGGGAGCTGTTTTTT.

This chain joins TRBV4-1 and TRBJ1-5; unclear D gene. The CDR3 covers 17 residues. Germline V gene sequence: CDR1 MGHRA, CDR2 YSYEKL. Trimming took 0 bases from V and 9 from J, leaving 21 bases between them. In DNA form, the CDR3 reads TGCGCCAGCAGCCAAGATAAGGTGCCAGGCGTTACGATGCCCCAGCATTTT. Translating gives CASSQDKVPGVTMPQHF.

The chain recombines TRBV6-5 with TRBJ2-7, with a weak D call TRBD1 (6 bases). Per germline, CDR1 MNHEY and CDR2 SVGAGI. The CDR3 has 14 residues. V dropped 2 bases and J dropped 1 base, with 9 bases sitting between them. CDR3 DNA sequence: TGTGCCAGCAGTTACGGTGGGACATCCTACGAGCAGTACTTC. Amino acid sequence: CASSYGGTSYEQYF.

The chain has TRBV13 and TRBJ2-1; possibly TRBD2 for D (6 bases). Trimming cost V 5 bases and J 0 bases, with 11 bases left between them. Germline CDR1 reads PRHDT; CDR2 reads FYEKMQ (reference sequence). The CDR3 is 15 residues long. As DNA, the CDR3 is TGTGCCAGCAGCACGGGACTGAGCTCCTACAATGAGCAGTTCTTC. It encodes CASSTGLSSYNEQFF.

The chain recombines TRBV14 with TRBJ1-1; 8 bases line up with TRBD1. The length of the CDR3 is 17 residues. Germline loops: CDR1 SGHDN, CDR2 FVKESK. V shed 0 bases and J 4 bases; nucleotides not matched to a gene: 10. Here the CDR3 reads CASSQDHPGGLGTEAFF. In nucleotides, the CDR3 is TGTGCCAGCAGCCAAGATCATCCAGGGGGCTTGGGCACTGAAGCTTTCTTT.

J is TRBJ2-3 and V is TRBV7-9; maybe TRBD2 (5 bases). CDR1 SEHNR and CDR2 FQNEAQ come from the germline V gene (reference sequence). Deletions cut 3 bases from V and 0 bases from J, with 13 bases between. The CDR3 runs 16 residues. The CDR3 DNA reads TGTGCCAGCAGCTTCCGGGGTAGCGCGAGCACAGATACGCAGTATTTT. Its translation is CASSFRGSASTDTQYF. The whole variable domain, remainder taken from reference TRBV7-9 and TRBJ2-3, is DTGVSQNPRHKITKRGQNVTFRCDPISEHNRLYWYRQTLGQGPEFLTYFQNEAQLEKSRLLSDRFSAERPKGSFSTLEIQRTEQGDSAMYLCASSFRGSASTDTQYFGPGTRLTVL.

This clone came up once. The chain couples TRBV5-5 to TRBJ2-1, with 7 bases fitting TRBD2. Germline assignment: CDR1 SGHKS and CDR2 YYEKEE (reference sequence). This CDR3 is 15 amino acids long. After removal of 4 bases from V and 4 bases from J, the junction contained 8 bases not matched to a gene. In DNA form, the CDR3 reads TGTGCCAGCAGCCTTGGACTAGGACTTTACAATGAGCAGTTCTTC. This sequence encodes CASSLGLGLYNEQFF.

Concerning this clone: Within the sample, other DNA sequences also encode this same CDR3. The rearrangement joins TRBV5-1 to TRBJ2-1; 7 bases are a match to TRBD2. There are 15 residues in the CDR3. Germline V gene lookup returns CDR1 SGHRS and CDR2 YFSETQ. Germline trimming cut 0 bases from V and 4 bases from J; bases unmatched to any gene: 4. CDR3 DNA sequence: TGCGCCAGCAGCTTGGCTAGCGGAACGTACAATGAGCAGTTCTTC. Amino acids: CASSLASGTYNEQFF.

This chain joins TRBV7-2 and TRBJ1-2; 11 bases are a match to TRBD1. Per germline, CDR1 SGHTA and CDR2 FQGNSA. The CDR3 consists of 15 residues. The J segment lost 0 bases and the V segment lost 3 bases, leaving 0 bases of the junction unmatched. The CDR3 nucleotides read TGTGCCAGCAGCTTGGGACAGGGGGCTAACTATGGCTACACCTTC. It specifies CASSLGQGANYGYTF.

The rearrangement joins TRBV12-3 or TRBV12-4 to TRBJ1-4, with D perhaps TRBD1 (5 bases). V dropped 1 base and J dropped 7 bases, with 7 bases sitting between them. This CDR3 has 13 residues. The CDR3 nucleotides read TGTGCCAGCAGTTTAGAGCAGGGTGAAAAACTGTTTTTT. Protein: CASSLEQGEKLFF.

This chain links TRBV7-2 with TRBJ2-2, with 10 positions matching TRBD2. The CDR3 is 15 amino acids. V lost 5 bases to trimming and J lost 5 bases; unmatched junction nucleotides: 5. Germline CDR1 SGHTA, CDR2 FQGNSA. CDR3 amino acids: CASSQRGGRTGELFF. The CDR3 DNA sequence: TGTGCCAGCAGCCAGCGGGGGGGCCGTACCGGGGAGCTGTTTTTT.

CDR3 DNA: TGTGCCAGCAGTTTAGGAACAGGGGGCGCCAGTGAAGCTTTCTTT. This encodes CASSLGTGGASEAFF. The chain links TRBV28 to TRBJ1-1, with 9 bases fitting TRBD1. The CDR3 covers 15 residues. The V gene end was trimmed by 2 bases and the J gene end by 7 bases; junction bases not matched to a gene: 8. Germline CDR1 is MDHEN and CDR2 is SYDVKM.

The chain recombines TRBV18 with TRBJ1-3; no clear D. V was clipped by 3 bases and J by 0 bases, with 12 bases between them. Germline values: CDR1 KGHSH, CDR2 LQKENI. CDR3 size: 16 residues. CDR3 loop: CASSPLGLFSGNTIYF. In DNA form, the CDR3 reads TGTGCCAGCTCACCCCTTGGACTGTTCTCTGGAAACACCATATATTTT.

The chain uses TRBV27 and TRBJ1-2, with TRBD1 matching 9 bases. Germline V lookup: CDR1 MNHEY, CDR2 SMNVEV (reference sequence). The trim removed 4 bases at V and 8 bases at J, leaving 8 bases unmatched. The CDR3 loop spans 14 amino acids. CDR3 residues: CASSSGTGKSGYTF. The DNA of the CDR3 is TGTGCCAGCAGTTCAGGGACAGGGAAGAGCGGCTACACCTTC.

This clone was counted only a few times. The chain links TRBV7-2 to TRBJ2-3; TRBD1 aligns across 8 bases. The CDR3 loop spans 14 amino acids. The junction had 7 bases not matched to a gene; V was cut back by 5 bases and J by 6 bases. Germline V CDR1 and CDR2: SGHTA, FQGNSA. In DNA form, the CDR3 reads TGTGCCAGCAGCCGTAGACAGGGGATCGATACGCAGTATTTT. Its translation is CASSRRQGIDTQYF.

The chain recombines TRBV30 with TRBJ2-1; D ambiguous. The CDR3 contains 13 residues. V lost 3 bases, J lost 8 bases, and 14 bases lay in between. Germline-derived CDR1 and CDR2 are GTSNPN and SVGIG (reference sequence). Here the CDR3 reads CAWSPRRSDEQFF. CDR3 nucleotide sequence: TGTGCCTGGAGCCCCCGGCGCAGCGATGAGCAGTTCTTC.

This clone was found many times. The V and J genes are TRBV5-1 and TRBJ2-7; 8 positions agree with TRBD1. The germline V gene has CDR1 SGHRS and CDR2 YFSETQ. There are 15 residues in the CDR3. V lost 0 bases, J lost 3 bases, and 5 bases stayed unmatched. CDR3 sequence (DNA): TGCGCCAGCAGCTTGGGCAGGGGGCGCCTCTACGAGCAGTACTTC. As protein: CASSLGRGRLYEQYF.

V gene TRBV3-1 (or the pseudogene TRBV3-2) combines with J gene TRBJ2-7; 8 bases map to TRBD2. Losses at the gene ends were 0 bases for V and 2 bases for J; bases not matched to a gene: 3. In germline, CDR1 is LGHDT, CDR2 YNNKEL (reference sequence). The CDR3 totals 15 residues. Here the CDR3 DNA reads TGTGCCAGCAGCCAAGATCTCGGGAGGGCCTACGAGCAGTACTTC. Translated: CASSQDLGRAYEQYF.